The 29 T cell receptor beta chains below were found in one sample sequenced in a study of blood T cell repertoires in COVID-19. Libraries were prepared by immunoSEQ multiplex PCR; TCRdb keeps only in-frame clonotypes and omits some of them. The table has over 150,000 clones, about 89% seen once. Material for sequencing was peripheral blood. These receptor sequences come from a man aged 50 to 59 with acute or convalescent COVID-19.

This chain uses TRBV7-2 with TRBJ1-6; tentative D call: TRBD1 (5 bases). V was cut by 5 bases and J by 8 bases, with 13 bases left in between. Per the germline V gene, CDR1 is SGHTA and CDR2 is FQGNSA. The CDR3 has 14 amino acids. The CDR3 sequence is CASSPGHTDSPLHF. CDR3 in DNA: TGTGCCAGCAGCCCCGGACACACGGATTCACCCCTCCACTTT.

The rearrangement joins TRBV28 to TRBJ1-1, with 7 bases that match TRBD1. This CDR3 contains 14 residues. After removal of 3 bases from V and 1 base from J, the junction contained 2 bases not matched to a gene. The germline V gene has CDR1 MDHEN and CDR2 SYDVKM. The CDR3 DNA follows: TGTGCCAGCAGTTTTCGACAGGGGAACACTGAAGCTTTCTTT. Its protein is CASSFRQGNTEAFF.

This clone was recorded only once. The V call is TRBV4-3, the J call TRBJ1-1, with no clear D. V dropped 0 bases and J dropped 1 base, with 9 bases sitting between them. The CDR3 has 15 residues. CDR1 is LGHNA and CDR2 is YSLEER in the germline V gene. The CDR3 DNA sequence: TGCGCCAGCAGCCAAGACGTAGAGAGGAACACTGAAGCTTTCTTT. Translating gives CASSQDVERNTEAFF.

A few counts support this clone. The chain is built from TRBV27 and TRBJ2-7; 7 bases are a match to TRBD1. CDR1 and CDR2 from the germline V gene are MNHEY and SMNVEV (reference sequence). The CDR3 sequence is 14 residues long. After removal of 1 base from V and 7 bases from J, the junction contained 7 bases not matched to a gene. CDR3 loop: CASSLYTGAREQYV. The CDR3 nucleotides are TGTGCCAGCAGTTTATACACAGGGGCGCGAGAGCAGTACGTC.

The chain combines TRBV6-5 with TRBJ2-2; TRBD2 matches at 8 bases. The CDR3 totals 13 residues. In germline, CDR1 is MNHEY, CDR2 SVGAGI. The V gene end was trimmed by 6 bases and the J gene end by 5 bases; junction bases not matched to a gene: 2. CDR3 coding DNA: TGTGCCAGCAGAGCTAGCGGGACCGGGGAGCTGTTTTTT. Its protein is CASRASGTGELFF.

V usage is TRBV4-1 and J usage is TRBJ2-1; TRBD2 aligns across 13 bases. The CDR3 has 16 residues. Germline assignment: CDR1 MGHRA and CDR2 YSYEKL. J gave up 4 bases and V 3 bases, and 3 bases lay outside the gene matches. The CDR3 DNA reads TGCGCCAGCAGCCACCCACTAGCGGGAGGGTACAATGAGCAGTTCTTC. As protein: CASSHPLAGGYNEQFF.

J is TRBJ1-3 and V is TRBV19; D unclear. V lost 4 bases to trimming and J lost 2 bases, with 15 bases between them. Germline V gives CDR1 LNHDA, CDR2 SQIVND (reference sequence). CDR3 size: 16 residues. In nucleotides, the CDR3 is TGTGCCAGTAGTACCTACTGGGGAGTGGCTGGAAACACCATATATTTT. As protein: CASSTYWGVAGNTIYF.

The CDR3 DNA is TGTGCCAGCAGCTTAAATGGCAGATCCAACACTGAAGCTTTCTTT. Protein sequence: CASSLNGRSNTEAFF. V and J are TRBV7-2 and TRBJ1-1; D unresolved. Germline CDR1 reads SGHTA; CDR2 reads FQGNSA. Trimming took 2 bases from V and 2 from J, leaving 12 bases between them. The CDR3 extends over 15 amino acids.

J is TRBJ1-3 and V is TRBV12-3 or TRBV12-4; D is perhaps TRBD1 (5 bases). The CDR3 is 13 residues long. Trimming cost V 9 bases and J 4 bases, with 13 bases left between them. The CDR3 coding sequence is TGTGCCAGTTACCCGGGGGAGGGAAACACCATATATTTT. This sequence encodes CASYPGEGNTIYF.

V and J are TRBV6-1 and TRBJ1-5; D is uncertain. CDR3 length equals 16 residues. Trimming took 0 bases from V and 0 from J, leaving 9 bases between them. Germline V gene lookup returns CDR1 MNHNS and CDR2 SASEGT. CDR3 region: CASSEATGFSNQPQHF. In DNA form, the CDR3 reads TGTGCCAGCAGTGAAGCGACCGGGTTTAGCAATCAGCCCCAGCATTTT.

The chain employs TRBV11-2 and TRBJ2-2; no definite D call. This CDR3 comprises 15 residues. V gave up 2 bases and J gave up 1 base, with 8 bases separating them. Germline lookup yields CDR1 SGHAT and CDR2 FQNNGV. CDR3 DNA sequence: TGTGCCAGCAGCTTACGTCCCTTGAACACCGGGGAGCTGTTTTTT. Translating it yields CASSLRPLNTGELFF.

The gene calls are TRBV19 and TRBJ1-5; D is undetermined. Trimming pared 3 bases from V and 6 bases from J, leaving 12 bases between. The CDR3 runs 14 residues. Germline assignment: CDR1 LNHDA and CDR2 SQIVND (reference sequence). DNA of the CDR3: TGTGCCAGTAGTATTGAGCAGGTCAGTCAGCCCCAGCATTTT. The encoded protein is CASSIEQVSQPQHF.

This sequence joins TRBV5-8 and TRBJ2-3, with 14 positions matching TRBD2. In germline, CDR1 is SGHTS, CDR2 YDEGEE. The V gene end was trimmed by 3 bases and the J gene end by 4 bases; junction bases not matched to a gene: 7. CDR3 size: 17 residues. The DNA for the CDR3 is TGTGCCAGCAGCTCCCGCCGACTAGCGGGGGGGGCAGATACGCAGTATTTT. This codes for CASSSRRLAGGADTQYF.

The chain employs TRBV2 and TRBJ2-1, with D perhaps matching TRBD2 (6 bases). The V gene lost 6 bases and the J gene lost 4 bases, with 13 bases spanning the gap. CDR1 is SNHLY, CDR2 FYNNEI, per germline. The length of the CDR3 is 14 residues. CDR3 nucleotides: TGTGCCAGCAGGGGGCCTAGCGCTTACAATGAGCAGTTCTTC. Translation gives CASRGPSAYNEQFF. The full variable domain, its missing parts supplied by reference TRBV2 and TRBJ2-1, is EPEVTQTPSHQVTQMGQEVILRCVPISNHLYFYWYRQILGQKVEFLVSFYNNEISEKSEIFDDQFSVERPDGSNFTLKIRSTKLEDSAMYFCASRGPSAYNEQFFGPGTRLTVL.

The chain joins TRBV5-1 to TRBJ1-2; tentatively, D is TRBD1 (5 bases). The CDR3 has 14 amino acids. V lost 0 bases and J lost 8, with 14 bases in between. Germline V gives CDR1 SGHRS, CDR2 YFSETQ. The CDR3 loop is CASSLVGRAGGYTF. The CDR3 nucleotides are TGCGCCAGCAGCTTGGTAGGCAGGGCAGGAGGCTACACCTTC.

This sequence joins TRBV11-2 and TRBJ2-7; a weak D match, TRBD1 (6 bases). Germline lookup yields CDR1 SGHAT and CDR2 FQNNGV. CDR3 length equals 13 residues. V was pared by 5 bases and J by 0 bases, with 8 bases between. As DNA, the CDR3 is TGTGCCAGCAGCGACAGGAGCTCCTACGAGCAGTACTTC. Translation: CASSDRSSYEQYF.

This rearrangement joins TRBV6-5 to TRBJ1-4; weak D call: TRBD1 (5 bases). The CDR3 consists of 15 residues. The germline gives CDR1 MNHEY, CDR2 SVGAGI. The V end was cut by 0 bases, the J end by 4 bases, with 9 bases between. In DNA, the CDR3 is TGTGCCAGCAGTTACTCGGGGCGCCTTAATGAAAAACTGTTTTTT. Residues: CASSYSGRLNEKLFF.

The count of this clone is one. The CDR3 region has the DNA TGTGCCAGCAGTTTTCAGGGGTTGGCCAAAAACATTCAGTACTTC. It codes for CASSFQGLAKNIQYF. The rearrangement uses TRBV6-5 and TRBJ2-4; a possible D gene is TRBD1 (6 bases). V lost 4 bases to trimming and J lost 1 base, with 11 bases between them. The CDR3 has 15 residues. Germline V CDR1 and CDR2: MNHEY, SVGAGI.

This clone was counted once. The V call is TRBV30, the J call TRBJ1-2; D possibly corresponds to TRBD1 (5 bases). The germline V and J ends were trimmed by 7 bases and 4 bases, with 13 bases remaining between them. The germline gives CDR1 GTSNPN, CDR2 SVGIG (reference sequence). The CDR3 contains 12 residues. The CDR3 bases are TGTGCCTCACTAAGGGGCCCCTATGGCTACACCTTC. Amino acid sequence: CASLRGPYGYTF.

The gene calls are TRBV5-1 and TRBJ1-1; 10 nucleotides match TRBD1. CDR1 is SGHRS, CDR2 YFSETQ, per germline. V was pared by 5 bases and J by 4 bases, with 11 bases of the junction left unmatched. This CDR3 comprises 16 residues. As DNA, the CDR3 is TGCGCCAGCAGGGCGAGCCAGGACAGGGGGGTCACTGAAGCTTTCTTT. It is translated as CASRASQDRGVTEAFF.

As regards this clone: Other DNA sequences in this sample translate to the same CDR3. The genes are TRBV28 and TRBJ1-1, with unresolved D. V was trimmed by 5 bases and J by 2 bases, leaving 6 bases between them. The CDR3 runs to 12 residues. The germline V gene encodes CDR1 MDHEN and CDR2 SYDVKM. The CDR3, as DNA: TGTGCCAGCAGTCTACTCAACACTGAAGCTTTCTTT. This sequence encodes CASSLLNTEAFF.

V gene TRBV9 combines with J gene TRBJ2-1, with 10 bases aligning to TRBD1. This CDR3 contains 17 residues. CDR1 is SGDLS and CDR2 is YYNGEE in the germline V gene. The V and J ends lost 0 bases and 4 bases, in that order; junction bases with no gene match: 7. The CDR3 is CASSVALWTGGYNEQFF. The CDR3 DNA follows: TGTGCCAGCAGCGTAGCCCTCTGGACAGGGGGTTACAATGAGCAGTTCTTC. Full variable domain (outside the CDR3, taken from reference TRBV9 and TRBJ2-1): DSGVTQTPKHLITATGQRVTLRCSPRSGDLSVYWYQQSLDQGLQFLIQYYNGEERAKGNILERFSAQQFPDLHSELNLSSLELGDSALYFCASSVALWTGGYNEQFFGPGTRLTVL.

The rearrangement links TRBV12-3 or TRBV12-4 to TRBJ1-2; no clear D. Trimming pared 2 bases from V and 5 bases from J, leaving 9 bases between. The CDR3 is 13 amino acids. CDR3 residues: CASSLRVGYGYTF. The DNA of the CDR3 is TGTGCCAGCAGTTTACGGGTTGGGTATGGCTACACCTTC.

CDR3 amino acids: CSVEGGQGYYGYTF. The CDR3 coding sequence is TGCAGCGTTGAAGGGGGGCAGGGGTACTATGGCTACACCTTC. The V and J genes are TRBV29-1 and TRBJ1-2, with a possible D match to TRBD1 (6 bases). V was cut by 1 base and J by 3 bases, with 12 bases left in between. Germline values: CDR1 SQVTM, CDR2 ANQGSEA. The CDR3 has 14 residues.

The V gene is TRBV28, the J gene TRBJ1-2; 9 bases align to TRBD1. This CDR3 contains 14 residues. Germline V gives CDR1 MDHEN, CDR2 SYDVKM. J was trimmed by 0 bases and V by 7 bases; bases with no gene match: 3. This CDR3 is CASTRTGANYGYTF. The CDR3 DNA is TGTGCCAGCACCCGGACAGGGGCTAACTATGGCTACACCTTC.

As DNA, the CDR3 is TGCGCCAGCGGGCTACAGGTTGATCAGCCCCAGCATTTT. Protein sequence: CASGLQVDQPQHF. The V and J genes are TRBV10-2 and TRBJ1-5, with D possibly matching TRBD1 (5 bases). CDR3 length equals 13 residues. Trimming stripped 8 bases from V and 5 bases from J, with 13 bases between. The germline V gene has CDR1 WSHSY and CDR2 SAAADI.

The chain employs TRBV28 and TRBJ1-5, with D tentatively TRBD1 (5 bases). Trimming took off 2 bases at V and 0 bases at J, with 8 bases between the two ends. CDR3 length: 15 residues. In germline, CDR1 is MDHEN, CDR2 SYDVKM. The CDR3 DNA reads TGTGCCAGCAGTTTAGCAGGGTATAGCAATCAGCCCCAGCATTTT. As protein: CASSLAGYSNQPQHF.

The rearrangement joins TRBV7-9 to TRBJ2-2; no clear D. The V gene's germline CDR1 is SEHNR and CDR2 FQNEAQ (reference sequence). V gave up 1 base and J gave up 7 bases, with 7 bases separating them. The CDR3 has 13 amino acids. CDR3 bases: TGTGCCAGCAGCTTAGTTGAGAACGGGGAGCTGTTTTTT. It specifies CASSLVENGELFF.

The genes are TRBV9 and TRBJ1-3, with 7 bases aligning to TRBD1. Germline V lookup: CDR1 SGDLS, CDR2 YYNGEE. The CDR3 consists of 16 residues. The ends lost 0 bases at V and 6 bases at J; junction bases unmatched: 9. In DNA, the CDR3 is TGTGCCAGCAGCGTAGGGGGACAGCCTCGATTAAACACCATATATTTT. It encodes CASSVGGQPRLNTIYF.